These 14 T cell receptor beta chains originate from one sample sequenced in a study of T cells after somatic rescue of genetic block. Profiling relied on immunoSEQ multiplex PCR, and the TCRdb table lists in-frame clones only, not all of them. The data show tens of thousands of clones, with roughly 94% seen just once and about 2.9% held by the top ten. Sequencing was performed on peripheral blood mononuclear cells (PBMCs). These receptors all come from a man aged 40-49 years.

This chain connects TRBV7-2 to TRBJ2-7; 8 nucleotides line up with TRBD1. This CDR3 has 14 amino acids. The germline V gene has CDR1 SGHTA and CDR2 FQGNSA. Unmatched junction bases numbered 3, after V lost 1 base and J lost 4 bases. CDR3 sequence reads: CASSLGTGFYEQYF. For the CDR3, the DNA is TGTGCCAGCAGCTTAGGGACAGGGTTTTACGAGCAGTACTTC.

The chain combines TRBV7-6 with TRBJ2-7, with TRBD1 matching 8 bases. The germline V gene has CDR1 SGHVS and CDR2 FNYEAQ. This CDR3 is 16 amino acids long. Trimming cost V 5 bases and J 0 bases; bases outside gene matches: 9. CDR3 loop: CASSPRDRRYSYEQYF. The DNA of the CDR3 is TGTGCCAGCAGCCCGCGGGACAGGAGATACTCCTACGAGCAGTACTTC.

This chain connects TRBV6-1 to TRBJ2-1; no definite D call. CDR3 size: 16 residues. Looked up from germline, CDR1 is MNHNS and CDR2 is SASEGT. V lost 4 bases, J lost 2 bases, and 15 bases lay in between. The CDR3 nucleotides read TGTGCCAGCAGTGCCCAATCTACCGGGCCCTACAATGAGCAGTTCTTC. It specifies CASSAQSTGPYNEQFF.

This chain uses TRBV28 with TRBJ1-4; possible D gene TRBD1, 5 bases. From germline, CDR1 is MDHEN and CDR2 SYDVKM. The length of the CDR3 is 16 residues. V shed 5 bases and J shed 0 bases, with 13 bases lying between them. The CDR3 bases are TGTGCCAGCAGTCAACTGGGGCGCCCAACTAATGAAAAACTGTTTTTT. Translation gives CASSQLGRPTNEKLFF.

This chain joins TRBV18 and TRBJ2-1; possibly TRBD1 for D (6 bases). The CDR3 is made up of 12 amino acids. The ends were cut back, 4 bases at V and 7 bases at J, with 8 bases in the middle. The germline gives CDR1 KGHSH, CDR2 LQKENI. CDR3 loop: CASSRDRNEQFF. As DNA, the CDR3 is TGTGCCAGCTCACGCGACAGGAATGAGCAGTTCTTC.

The chain recombines TRBV10-3 with TRBJ1-4; the D is unclear. CDR1 is ENHRY, CDR2 SYGVKD, per germline. The CDR3 extends over 12 amino acids. Trimming stripped 6 bases from V and 8 bases from J, with 10 bases between. CDR3 DNA sequence: TGTGCCATCAGCGCCCTCGGCGAAAAACTGTTTTTT. This encodes CAISALGEKLFF.

The J gene is TRBJ2-7, the V gene TRBV27; a weak D match, TRBD2 (6 bases). Per germline, CDR1 MNHEY and CDR2 SMNVEV (reference sequence). This CDR3 has 14 amino acids. The V end lost 3 bases, the J end lost 1 base, and 10 bases lay between the germline ends. For the CDR3, the DNA is TGTGCCAGCAGTTTCGCGGGAAGTTCCTACGAGCAGTACTTC. This sequence encodes CASSFAGSSYEQYF.

In this sample, this clone turned up a few times. The chain has TRBV5-6 and TRBJ1-3; D is unclear. With 7 bases removed from V and 2 bases from J, the gap between germline ends came to 13 bases. CDR1 and CDR2 from the germline V gene are SGHDT and YYEEEE. The CDR3 sequence is 14 residues long. The CDR3 region has the DNA TGTGCCAGCCGGCTCCACTCGGCTGGAAACACCATATATTTT. Encoded protein: CASRLHSAGNTIYF.

The CDR3 sequence: CATLPQGPYNEQFF. The CDR3 DNA is TGTGCCACCCTTCCTCAGGGCCCCTACAATGAGCAGTTCTTC. The chain uses TRBV6-5 and TRBJ2-1, with a tentative D call TRBD1 (5 bases). Looked up from germline, CDR1 is MNHEY and CDR2 is SVGAGI. V lost 10 bases and J lost 2, with 15 bases in between. The length of the CDR3 is 14 residues.

V is TRBV14 and J is TRBJ2-3; D is ambiguous. V was clipped by 2 bases and J by 1 base, with 10 bases between them. CDR3 length: 15 residues. Germline CDR1 reads SGHDN; CDR2 reads FVKESK. This CDR3 reads CASSQWAMRTDTQYF. In DNA form, the CDR3 reads TGTGCCAGCAGCCAATGGGCGATGCGCACAGATACGCAGTATTTT.

The chain employs TRBV5-4 and TRBJ2-7; 9 nucleotides agree with TRBD1. Trimming cost V 4 bases and J 6 bases; bases outside gene matches: 8. From germline, CDR1 is SGHNT and CDR2 YYREEE (reference sequence). There are 14 residues in the CDR3. The DNA of the CDR3 is TGTGCCAGCAGCGAGCGGACAGGGGCTCTCGAGCAGTACTTC. Its translation is CASSERTGALEQYF. Filled out from reference TRBV5-4 and TRBJ2-7, the complete variable domain reads ETGVTQSPTHLIKTRGQQVTLRCSSQSGHNTVSWYQQALGQGPQFIFQYYREEENGRGNFPPRFSGLQFPNYSSELNVNALELDDSALYLCASSERTGALEQYFGPGTRLTVT.

The chain couples TRBV19 to TRBJ2-5; TRBD2 matches 13 bases. After removal of 9 bases from V and 4 bases from J, the junction contained 5 bases not matched to a gene. Germline lookup yields CDR1 LNHDA and CDR2 SQIVND (reference sequence). The CDR3 runs 14 residues. Here the CDR3 DNA reads TGTGCCAGCGGACTAGCGGGAGAGGCAGAGACCCAGTACTTC. This codes for CASGLAGEAETQYF.

This chain's CDR3 is CASSQSRDTSNTQYF. The CDR3 bases are TGCGCCAGCAGCCAAAGCCGGGACACCTCAAATACGCAGTATTTT. The chain couples TRBV4-1 to TRBJ2-3, with a possible D match to TRBD1 (6 bases). Between the trimmed V and J ends, which lost 2 bases and 7 bases, there was a span of 16 bases. CDR1 and CDR2 (germline): MGHRA, YSYEKL. This CDR3 spans 15 amino acids.

J is TRBJ2-7 and V is TRBV7-9; D might be TRBD2 (5 bases). The CDR3 extends over 14 amino acids. Trimming pared 5 bases from V and 7 bases from J, leaving 18 bases between. Germline V CDR1 and CDR2: SEHNR, FQNEAQ (reference sequence). The CDR3 here is CASSPNSRTGEQYF. CDR3 DNA: TGTGCCAGCAGCCCAAATAGTCGGACGGGAGAGCAGTACTTC.